The 13 T cell receptor beta chains in this list originate from one sample, sequenced in a study of cytomegalovirus exposure and HLA in healthy donors. A multiplex PCR was run with 60 Vbeta primers and 13 Jbeta primers. Data came from immunoSEQ multiplex PCR; TCRdb stores just in-frame clones and leaves some out. The sample yields just over 150,000 clones, 86% seen once. Sample: PBMCs. These receptor sequences come from a woman in her late teens or twenties in good health and CMV-seronegative.

The chain joins TRBV21-1 to TRBJ2-7; the tabulated D call, TRBD2, remains unverified against the DNA. TRBV21-1 is a pseudogene segment. The CDR3 length is 17 residues. The DNA for the CDR3 is TGTGCCAGCAGCAAAGGGGGACTAGCGGGGGGGATTTACGAGCAGTACTTC. Translated, it gives CASSKGGLAGGIYEQYF.

The V gene is TRBV6-1, the J gene TRBJ1-5; D unresolved. The CDR3 loop spans 12 amino acids. Germline assignment: CDR1 MNHNS and CDR2 SASEGT. Trimming stripped 6 bases from V and 6 bases from J, with 9 bases between. The CDR3 DNA sequence: TGTGCCAGCAGGGGAGCCGGTCAGCCCCAGCATTTT. Translating it yields CASRGAGQPQHF.

CDR3 DNA: TGTGCCAGCAGCCGGGAAACCGGGGAGCTGTTTTTT. This sequence encodes CASSRETGELFF. V is TRBV7-9 and J is TRBJ2-2; TRBD2 is a possible D gene (5 bases). Germline loops: CDR1 SEHNR, CDR2 FQNEAQ (reference sequence). This CDR3 comprises 12 residues. V was pared by 5 bases and J by 5 bases, with 6 bases between.

The chain has TRBV2 and TRBJ2-7; TRBD1 matches 8 bases. Germline lookup yields CDR1 SNHLY and CDR2 FYNNEI. The ends lost 6 bases at V and 5 bases at J; junction bases unmatched: 3. This CDR3 spans 12 amino acids. CDR3 DNA sequence: TGTGCCAGCAGCCAGACAGGGGACGAGCAGTACTTC. Protein sequence: CASSQTGDEQYF.

The table lists this clone with a count of one. The chain carries TRBV30 and TRBJ2-6; 7 bases agree with TRBD2. From germline, CDR1 is GTSNPN and CDR2 SVGIG (reference sequence). The CDR3 has 17 amino acids. V was clipped by 5 bases and J by 3 bases; unmatched bases: 13. The CDR3 region is CAWDYGRAWDGANVLTF. The CDR3 nucleotides read TGTGCCTGGGACTATGGGAGGGCTTGGGATGGGGCCAACGTCCTGACTTTC.

The rearrangement uses TRBV4-1 and TRBJ2-4; 12 bases line up with TRBD2. CDR1 and CDR2 (germline): MGHRA, YSYEKL. This CDR3 is built from 17 residues. V was pared by 2 bases and J by 1 base, with 3 bases of the junction left unmatched. Here the CDR3 reads CASSQPTSGGAKNIQYF. The CDR3 bases are TGCGCCAGCAGCCAACCTACTAGCGGGGGGGCCAAAAACATTCAGTACTTC.

This chain uses TRBV6-4 with TRBJ2-2; 10 bases are a match to TRBD2. CDR1 and CDR2 (germline): MRHNA, SNTAGT. Losses at the gene ends were 5 bases for V and 0 bases for J; bases not matched to a gene: 3. CDR3 length equals 16 residues. The CDR3 nucleotides read TGTGCCAGCAGTCCACTAGCGGGGACGAACACCGGGGAGCTGTTTTTT. Translating it yields CASSPLAGTNTGELFF.

This clone was seen a handful of times. This CDR3 is CASTLRGRANEKLFF. CDR3 bases: TGTGCCAGCACCCTAAGGGGCAGGGCGAATGAAAAACTGTTTTTT. V is TRBV6-6 and J is TRBJ1-4, with a possible D match to TRBD1 (5 bases). Trimming took off 7 bases at V and 5 bases at J, with 17 bases between the two ends. The CDR3 runs to 15 residues. CDR1 is MNHNY, CDR2 SVGAGI, per germline (reference sequence).

Remarks on this clone: An end of the junction differs from the germline gene, which may be a read error. J is TRBJ1-2 and V is TRBV2, with 9 bases that match TRBD1. Per the germline V gene, CDR1 is SNHLY and CDR2 is FYNNEI. The CDR3 contains 12 residues. In nucleotides, the CDR3 is TGTGCCAGCAGTGGAGACAGGGGGGCCTGCCCCTTC. Translation gives CASSGDRGACPF.

This clone was seen a handful of times. This sequence joins TRBV2 and TRBJ1-4; D remains unclear. Per germline, CDR1 SNHLY and CDR2 FYNNEI. The V end lost 8 bases, the J end lost 8 bases, and 12 bases lay between the germline ends. The CDR3 spans 12 residues. In DNA form, the CDR3 reads TGTGCCAGCCGGGAACAGAACGAAAAACTGTTTTTT. It codes for CASREQNEKLFF.

This clone was recorded once. V and J are TRBV28 and TRBJ1-1; D perhaps matches TRBD1 (6 bases). Trimming stripped 6 bases from V and 1 base from J, with 12 bases between. The germline gives CDR1 MDHEN, CDR2 SYDVKM. The CDR3 runs to 14 residues. CDR3 sequence (DNA): TGTGCCAGCAGGCCTGGGACACCGAACACTGAAGCTTTCTTT. This sequence encodes CASRPGTPNTEAFF.

This clone was recorded once. The chain uses TRBV2 and TRBJ1-2; weak D call: TRBD1 (6 bases). The CDR3 spans 14 residues. Looked up from germline, CDR1 is SNHLY and CDR2 is FYNNEI. Trimming left V 1 base short and J 7 bases short, with 13 bases between. The CDR3 here is CASSEGGGGFGYTF. CDR3 coding DNA: TGTGCCAGCAGTGAAGGAGGGGGGGGATTTGGCTACACCTTC.

The rearrangement uses TRBV6-4 and TRBJ2-5; 8 bases agree with TRBD1. CDR1 is MRHNA and CDR2 is SNTAGT in the germline V gene. The J segment lost 2 bases and the V segment lost 9 bases, leaving 5 bases of the junction unmatched. The CDR3 spans 13 residues. The CDR3 loop is CARGTGQQETQYF. The CDR3 coding sequence is TGTGCCAGAGGGACAGGTCAGCAAGAGACCCAGTACTTC.